The sequence of this TCR beta chain was determined in a study of T cells after yellow fever vaccination. As for the study in general: Researchers used SMART-Seq v4 Ultra Low Input to prepare fractions that had low cell numbers. Study results and caveats: Post-booster reappearance was seen for most primary-vaccination clones (just over 95% CD4, around 90% CD8).

The V end lost 4 bases, the J end lost 8 bases, and 10 bases lay between the germline ends. The length of the CDR3 is 12 residues. Germline CDR1 and CDR2: SGHDT and YYEEEE. The sample holds a few counts of this clonotype. Its antigen is not known. By 5'RACE template switching, TCR cDNA was produced, with a universal primer site and UMIs added in the process. TCRdb passed the 5' RACE reads through MiXCR, listing each CDR3 protein once. Among approximately 160,000 distinct CDR3 sequences, 9.3% were seen once, and the ten largest hold under 40%. The rearrangement joins TRBV5-6 to TRBJ2-1; D is possibly TRBD1 (6 bases). The starting material was CD8+ T cells sorted from PBMCs, obtained 45 days after the yellow fever booster vaccination. The receptor was derived from a man aged 18 to 30 who received the YFV17D yellow fever vaccine. Written as DNA, the CDR3 is TGTGCCAGCAGCCCACAGGGCCATGAGCAGTTCTTC. It translates to CASSPQGHEQFF.